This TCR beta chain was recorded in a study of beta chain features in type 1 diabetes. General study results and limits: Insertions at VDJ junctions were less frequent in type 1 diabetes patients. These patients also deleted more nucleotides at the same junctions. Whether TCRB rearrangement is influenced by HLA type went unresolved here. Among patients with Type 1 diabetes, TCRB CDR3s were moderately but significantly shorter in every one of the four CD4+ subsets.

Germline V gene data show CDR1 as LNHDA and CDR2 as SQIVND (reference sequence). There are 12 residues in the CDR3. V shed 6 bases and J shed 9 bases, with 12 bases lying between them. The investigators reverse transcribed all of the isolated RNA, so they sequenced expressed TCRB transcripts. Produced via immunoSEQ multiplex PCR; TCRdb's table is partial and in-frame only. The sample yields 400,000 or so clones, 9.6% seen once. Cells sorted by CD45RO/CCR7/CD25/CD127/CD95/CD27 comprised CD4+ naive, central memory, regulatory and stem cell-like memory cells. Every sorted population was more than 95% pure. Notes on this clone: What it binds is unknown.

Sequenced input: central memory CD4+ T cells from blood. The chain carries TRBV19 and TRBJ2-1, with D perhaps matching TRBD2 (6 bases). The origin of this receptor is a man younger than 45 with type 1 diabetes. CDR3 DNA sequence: TGTGCCAGTAGCCTTGGGGGGACTGAGCAGTTCTTC. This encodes CASSLGGTEQFF.